This entry is about one T cell receptor (beta chain). The data were taken from a study of blood T cell repertoires in COVID-19. Study in general: The origin of the acute and convalescent COVID-19 samples was the United States, Italy and Spain.

Assay: immunoSEQ multiplex PCR; the TCRdb copy retains only in-frame clones and omits some. This sample has more than 90,000 clones, with around 83% found just once. This CDR3 contains 16 residues. Germline V gene lookup returns CDR1 SGHRS and CDR2 YFSETQ. V lost 0 bases to trimming and J lost 9 bases, with 16 bases between them. Input material: peripheral blood. The rearrangement uses TRBV5-1 and TRBJ1-6; TRBD1 is a possible D gene (6 bases). This TCR derives from a man in his 70s with acute or convalescent COVID-19. CDR3 sequence (DNA): TGCGCCAGCAGCTTGGTCTTACAGGGTTTGGGTTCACCCCTCCACTTT. Amino acid sequence: CASSLVLQGLGSPLHF. Looking up the rest from reference TRBV5-1 and TRBJ1-6 gives the full variable domain: KAGVTQTPRYLIKTRGQQVTLSCSPISGHRSVSWYQQTPGQGLQFLFEYFSETQRNKGNFPGRFSGRQFSNSRSEMNVSTLELGDSALYLCASSLVLQGLGSPLHFGNGTRLTVT.